The 30 T cell receptor beta chains in this list originate from one sample, sequenced in a study of identical twins. From the 5' RACE reads, TCRdb called clonotypes with MiXCR, one entry per CDR3 protein. The sample holds roughly 290,000 distinct CDR3 sequences, roughly 8.6% seen once. The same specimen was also included in a second study, on yellow fever vaccine responses in identical twins.

Sequenced sample: memory (CD45RO+) T cells sorted from blood. Receptors originate from a woman aged 18-29 years in good health.

The DNA for the CDR3 is TGTGCCAGCAGCTCCCAAGGATCTACTTGGGGGGAGCTGTTTTTT. It is translated as CASSSQGSTWGELFF. The genes are TRBV11-2 and TRBJ2-2; D not certain. Germline V gene sequence: CDR1 SGHAT, CDR2 FQNNGV. The V and J ends lost 4 bases and 8 bases respectively, with 17 bases between them. CDR3 length: 15 residues.

This clonotype was recorded at least ten times. The rearrangement joins TRBV20-1 to TRBJ1-5, with 7 bases identical to TRBD1. V gave up 5 bases and J gave up 2 bases; unmatched junction bases: 3. Germline assignment: CDR1 DFQATT and CDR2 SNEGSKA (reference sequence). The CDR3 runs to 13 residues. The CDR3 sequence: CSAYTGGNQPQHF. CDR3 DNA sequence: TGCAGTGCTTACACAGGGGGCAATCAGCCCCAGCATTTT.

This clonotype is a singleton in its sample. The chain uses TRBV11-3 and TRBJ2-7; TRBD2 matches 9 bases. The CDR3 runs to 17 residues. Germline values: CDR1 SGHNT, CDR2 YENEEA. The ends lost 1 base at V and 3 bases at J; junction bases unmatched: 10. CDR3 loop: CASSLVGLAGTNYEQYF. CDR3 nucleotide sequence: TGTGCCAGCAGCTTAGTGGGGCTAGCGGGAACCAACTACGAGCAGTACTTC.

V and J are TRBV7-6 and TRBJ2-3, with 9 bases aligning to TRBD1. CDR3 length: 17 residues. Germline CDR1 SGHVS, CDR2 FNYEAQ. With V trimmed by 5 bases and J by 0 bases, 9 bases remained unmatched. This CDR3 is CASSAETGQGSTDTQYF. The CDR3 coding sequence is TGTGCCAGCAGCGCAGAAACGGGACAGGGAAGCACAGATACGCAGTATTTT. The full variable domain, in which reference TRBV7-6 and TRBJ2-3 provide the parts outside the CDR3, is GAGVSQSPRYKVTKRGQDVALRCDPISGHVSLYWYRQALGQGPEFLTYFNYEAQQDKSGLPNDRFSAERPEGSISTLTIQRTEQRDSAMYRCASSAETGQGSTDTQYFGPGTRLTVL.

This chain joins TRBV6-1 and TRBJ2-5, with D possibly matching TRBD2 (5 bases). V was trimmed by 6 bases and J by 2 bases, leaving 16 bases between them. This CDR3 is built from 15 residues. Germline-derived CDR1 and CDR2 are MNHNS and SASEGT. The CDR3, as DNA: TGTGCCAGCAGAAACGGAGGCTTACGGCAAGAGACCCAGTACTTC. Translating gives CASRNGGLRQETQYF.

This clonotype showed up many times. CDR3 residues: CASSQDTAFQETQYF. The CDR3 nucleotides read TGCGCCAGCAGCCAAGATACCGCTTTCCAAGAGACCCAGTACTTC. This chain joins TRBV4-1 and TRBJ2-5, with no clear D. This CDR3 region has 15 residues. Germline CDR1 reads MGHRA; CDR2 reads YSYEKL. The V end lost 0 bases, the J end lost 1 base, and 9 bases lay between the germline ends.

The chain employs TRBV6-1 and TRBJ2-7; maybe TRBD1 (6 bases). Per the germline V gene, CDR1 is MNHNS and CDR2 is SASEGT. The CDR3 runs to 15 residues. Trimming removed 1 base from V and 0 bases from J, with 10 bases in between. The CDR3 nucleotides read TGTGCCAGCAGTGAAGTTTGGGGACACTCCTACGAGCAGTACGTC. This sequence encodes CASSEVWGHSYEQYV.

The table lists this clonotype with many counts. The chain has TRBV20-1 and TRBJ2-3; 7 positions agree with TRBD2. Germline loops: CDR1 DFQATT, CDR2 SNEGSKA (reference sequence). V lost 4 bases, J lost 6 bases, and 1 base stayed unmatched. This CDR3 has 11 residues. The CDR3 region is CSAISGDTQYF. CDR3 bases: TGCAGTGCTATTAGCGGGGATACGCAGTATTTT.

This clonotype was seen a few times. The chain has TRBV6-1 and TRBJ2-1; D is possibly TRBD2 (9 bases). CDR1 is MNHNS and CDR2 is SASEGT in the germline V gene. CDR3 length: 17 amino acids. Between the trimmed V and J ends, which lost 8 bases and 6 bases, there was a span of 26 bases. CDR3: CASGGQGPSGNFNEQFF. The CDR3 region has the DNA TGTGCCAGCGGTGGACAGGGTCCTAGCGGGAACTTCAATGAGCAGTTCTTC.

Ten or more counts support this clonotype. V is TRBV11-1 and J is TRBJ2-7; TRBD2 agrees at 11 bases. Germline-derived CDR1 and CDR2 are SGHAT and FQDESV (reference sequence). V shed 1 base, J shed 4 bases, and the junction held 12 bases outside the gene matches. The CDR3 length is 18 residues. The CDR3 loop is CASSLGPGLAGGSYEQYF. Written as DNA, the CDR3 is TGTGCCAGCAGCTTAGGGCCCGGGCTAGCGGGAGGATCGTACGAGCAGTACTTC.

This clonotype was counted only a few times. The chain uses TRBV3-1 and TRBJ1-5, with 10 bases identical to TRBD1. The length of the CDR3 is 18 residues. Germline-derived CDR1 and CDR2 are LGHDT and YNNKEL (reference sequence). Trimming took 3 bases from V and 2 from J; bases not matched to a gene: 10. In DNA, the CDR3 is TGTGCCAGCAGCCACGGGACAGGGGTCAGAGGGGGCAATCAGCCCCAGCATTTT. It encodes CASSHGTGVRGGNQPQHF.

The V call is TRBV11-2, the J call TRBJ2-2, with 7 bases identical to TRBD2. This CDR3 is 15 amino acids long. V lost 7 bases and J lost 0; bases outside the gene matches: 5. Germline V gene sequence: CDR1 SGHAT, CDR2 FQNNGV. CDR3 nucleotide sequence: TGTGCCAGCACCAGCGGGGAGACGAACACCGGGGAGCTGTTTTTT. Translated: CASTSGETNTGELFF.

This clonotype appeared many times. The CDR3, as DNA: TGTGCCAGCAGTGGACTAGCGGGGGTAAATGAGCAGTTCTTC. It is translated as CASSGLAGVNEQFF. The chain links TRBV6-4 to TRBJ2-1, with 12 positions matching TRBD2. This CDR3 comprises 14 residues. Germline assignment: CDR1 MRHNA and CDR2 SNTAGT. V lost 4 bases and J lost 7; bases outside the gene matches: 2.

The chain combines TRBV12-3 or TRBV12-4 with TRBJ2-3; 7 bases are a match to TRBD1. The J segment lost 2 bases and the V segment lost 6 bases, leaving 5 bases of the junction unmatched. The CDR3 length is 14 residues. For the CDR3, the DNA is TGTGCCAGCAGGGGCGGACAGGTCACAGATACGCAGTATTTT. As protein: CASRGGQVTDTQYF.

The chain is built from TRBV28 and TRBJ2-1; weak D call: TRBD2 (6 bases). The germline gives CDR1 MDHEN, CDR2 SYDVKM. This CDR3 is built from 12 residues. The V gene lost 3 bases and the J gene lost 11 bases, with 11 bases spanning the gap. CDR3 sequence: CASSFEGGKQFF. For the CDR3, the DNA is TGTGCCAGCAGTTTCGAGGGCGGGAAGCAGTTCTTC.

Many counts were recorded for this clonotype. The CDR3 loop is CASSLAGGSGNTIYF. CDR3 in DNA: TGCGCCAGCAGCTTGGCCGGGGGCTCTGGAAACACCATATATTTT. The V call is TRBV5-1, the J call TRBJ1-3, with D possibly matching TRBD1 (5 bases). Per germline, CDR1 SGHRS and CDR2 YFSETQ. The length of the CDR3 is 15 residues. With 0 bases removed from V and 0 bases from J, the gap between germline ends came to 7 bases.

This clonotype was observed many times. CDR3: CASSPTSGAYEQFF. In nucleotides, the CDR3 is TGTGCCAGCTCCCCGACTAGCGGGGCCTATGAGCAGTTCTTC. The chain links TRBV3-1 to TRBJ2-1; 11 bases are a match to TRBD2. J was trimmed by 8 bases and V by 8 bases; bases with no gene match: 8. Germline CDR1 is LGHDT and CDR2 is YNNKEL (reference sequence). The CDR3 runs 14 residues.

This clonotype was counted at least ten times. This chain links TRBV25-1 with TRBJ2-5; 12 bases line up with TRBD2. CDR1 is MGHDK, CDR2 SYGVNS, per germline. V shed 5 bases and J 3 bases; nucleotides not matched to a gene: 4. This CDR3 contains 15 residues. The CDR3 loop reads CASSLTSGGEETQYF. Here the CDR3 DNA reads TGTGCCAGCAGTTTGACTAGCGGGGGAGAAGAGACCCAGTACTTC.

At least ten counts were recorded for this clonotype. The V gene is TRBV10-1, the J gene TRBJ2-7; TRBD2 might be the D (6 bases). This CDR3 is built from 14 residues. V was pared by 6 bases and J by 4 bases, with 16 bases between. Germline CDR1 and CDR2: WNHNN and SYGVQD (reference sequence). The CDR3 reads CASSRDSASYEQYF. DNA of the CDR3: TGCGCCAGCAGCCGGGACTCAGCATCTTACGAGCAGTACTTC.

The rearrangement uses TRBV5-1 and TRBJ2-2; D may be TRBD1 (6 bases). Trimming pared 6 bases from V and 8 bases from J, leaving 17 bases between. The CDR3 loop spans 14 amino acids. The germline V gene encodes CDR1 SGHRS and CDR2 YFSETQ. As DNA, the CDR3 is TGCGCCAGCACCCCGGGCCTCACAGGGGGGGAGCTGTTTTTT. This translates into CASTPGLTGGELFF.

This clonotype has at least ten counts. The genes are TRBV5-1 and TRBJ1-1; D possibly corresponds to TRBD1 (6 bases). V lost 0 bases and J 3 bases, leaving 15 bases between the germline ends. Germline CDR1 reads SGHRS; CDR2 reads YFSETQ. CDR3 length: 16 residues. The CDR3 spells CASSLGTGSADTEAFF. CDR3 bases: TGCGCCAGCAGCTTGGGAACAGGGTCGGCGGACACTGAAGCTTTCTTT.

This clonotype has a count of ten or more. The chain carries TRBV20-1 and TRBJ1-2; D is possibly TRBD1 (5 bases). In germline, CDR1 is DFQATT, CDR2 SNEGSKA (reference sequence). V lost 2 bases and J lost 8, with 21 bases in between. CDR3 length equals 15 residues. CDR3 DNA sequence: TGCAGTGCTAGAAAGGGCGGGACGCAGGCTAGAGGCTACACCTTC. Amino acid sequence: CSARKGGTQARGYTF.

The sample holds many counts of this clonotype. The chain combines TRBV7-9 with TRBJ1-6; no firm D call. Per the germline V gene, CDR1 is SEHNR and CDR2 is FQNEAQ (reference sequence). Trimming took off 1 base at V and 11 bases at J, with 12 bases between the two ends. The CDR3 loop spans 14 amino acids. CDR3 DNA: TGTGCCAGCAGCTTAGGGTACAACGGGGCACCCCTCCACTTT. It encodes CASSLGYNGAPLHF.

This chain links TRBV19 with TRBJ2-1; D may be TRBD2 (6 bases). CDR3 length: 15 residues. The V gene's germline CDR1 is LNHDA and CDR2 SQIVND (reference sequence). V was clipped by 7 bases and J by 8 bases, with 21 bases between them. Here the CDR3 reads CASTKQVASVHEQFF. CDR3 nucleotides: TGTGCCAGTACCAAGCAGGTGGCTAGCGTACATGAGCAGTTCTTC. The variable domain in full, with the rest retrieved from reference TRBV19 and TRBJ2-1, is DGGITQSPKYLFRKEGQNVTLSCEQNLNHDAMYWYRQDPGQGLRLIYYSQIVNDFQKGDIAEGYSVSREKKESFPLTVTSAQKNPTAFYLCASTKQVASVHEQFFGPGTRLTVL.

There are a few counts of this clonotype. The chain has TRBV20-1 and TRBJ2-7, with 10 bases lining up with TRBD2. Per the germline V gene, CDR1 is DFQATT and CDR2 is SNEGSKA (reference sequence). Losses at the gene ends were 1 base for V and 3 bases for J; bases not matched to a gene: 3. The CDR3 runs to 14 residues. The CDR3 coding sequence is TGCAGTGCTAGAGTTGGACTAGCGGACTACGAGCAGTACTTC. It specifies CSARVGLADYEQYF.

This rearrangement joins TRBV4-1 to TRBJ2-3, with TRBD2 identical over 11 bases. CDR1 is MGHRA, CDR2 YSYEKL, per germline. After removal of 5 bases from V and 8 bases from J, the junction contained 0 bases not matched to a gene. This CDR3 is built from 12 residues. The DNA for the CDR3 is TGCGCCAGCAGCGGGACTAGCGGTACGCAGTATTTT. Translated, it gives CASSGTSGTQYF.

This clonotype turned up a few times. The J gene is TRBJ1-5, the V gene TRBV28; no firm D call. The CDR3 has 15 amino acids. Trimming stripped 6 bases from V and 1 base from J, with 13 bases between. The V gene's germline CDR1 is MDHEN and CDR2 SYDVKM. CDR3 protein: CASSLGFPSNQPQHF. DNA of the CDR3: TGTGCCAGCAGCTTGGGGTTCCCCAGCAATCAGCCCCAGCATTTT.

This clonotype was counted only a few times. This rearrangement joins TRBV18 to TRBJ2-1, with TRBD2 matching 8 bases. The CDR3 contains 15 residues. With V trimmed by 0 bases and J by 7 bases, 5 bases remained unmatched. Germline V lookup: CDR1 KGHSH, CDR2 LQKENI. CDR3 DNA sequence: TGTGCCAGCTCACCACCCGGGGGGGCAGATAATGAGCAGTTCTTC. It encodes CASSPPGGADNEQFF.

This clonotype has just a few counts. This sequence joins TRBV20-1 and TRBJ2-3, with TRBD2 as a possible D gene (5 bases). The length of the CDR3 is 19 residues. V lost 5 bases, J lost 0 bases, and 27 bases lay in between. Germline CDR1 is DFQATT and CDR2 is SNEGSKA (reference sequence). The CDR3 sequence: CSAPRGFEGMPFSTDTQYF. CDR3 DNA: TGCAGTGCTCCCCGTGGCTTCGAGGGTATGCCGTTTAGCACAGATACGCAGTATTTT.

This clonotype was detected many times. This chain joins TRBV7-7 and TRBJ2-1; perhaps D is TRBD1 or TRBD2 (6 bases each). Trimming stripped 0 bases from V and 5 bases from J, with 11 bases between. CDR3 size: 15 residues. Per the germline V gene, CDR1 is SSHAT and CDR2 is FNYEAQ (reference sequence). The CDR3 coding sequence is TGTGCCAGCAGCTTAGCGTTAGGGGGGAACAATGAGCAGTTCTTC. It is translated as CASSLALGGNNEQFF.